A few counts support the clone carrying this TCR beta chain. Its cognate antigen is unknown. This sample was taken from a study of Graves' ophthalmopathy and Graves' hyperthyroidism. The wider study: Over 18 months of follow-up, stable hyperthyroidism required that no ophthalmopathy appear.

This CDR3 spans 14 amino acids. From germline, CDR1 is SGHNT and CDR2 YYREEE (reference sequence). Trimming removed 0 bases from V and 8 bases from J, with 14 bases in between. The TCR beta CDR3 regions underwent amplification from RNA transcripts. RT-PCR in the first round used HTBI primers; a second-round multiplex PCR followed. TCRdb independently ran MiXCR on the multiplex PCR reads; one entry per CDR3 protein. The table shows about 550,000 distinct CDR3 sequences, with roughly 40% occurring only once. Aged 18 to 65, hyperthyroidism patients had been newly diagnosed, with under 2 months' duration. Broader study findings: Thyroid clonotypes that were expanded above 0.001 frequency mostly also appeared in blood. It was with 70.59% sensitivity and around 75% specificity that the model predicted ophthalmopathy progression.

The chain couples TRBV5-4 to TRBJ1-2; perhaps TRBD1 as D (6 bases). The material sequenced was peripheral blood or thyroid tissue (not recorded which). This clonotype was obtained from an adult man with Graves' hyperthyroidism. The CDR3 sequence: CASSLEGGYGGYTF. Written as DNA, the CDR3 is TGTGCCAGCAGCTTGGAGGGGGGCTACGGCGGCTACACCTTC.